The 21 T cell receptor beta chains below all came from one sample that was sequenced in a study of preoperative IRX-2 immunotherapy in early breast cancer. Only in-frame clones appear in the TCRdb table, and some are missing; sequencing was by immunoSEQ multiplex PCR. Among tens of thousands of clones listed, roughly 91% were seen once. The sample's treatment: preoperative locoregional IRX-2 cytokine immunotherapy. The sample here was tumor tissue, taken after IRX-2 immunotherapy. The receptors were sampled from a human donor with breast cancer.

The chain carries TRBV10-3 and TRBJ2-7; either TRBD1 or TRBD2 may fit D (5 bases each). The CDR3 is 15 amino acids. Germline V gene sequence: CDR1 ENHRY, CDR2 SYGVKD. The ends were cut back, 0 bases at V and 5 bases at J, with 14 bases in the middle. The CDR3 sequence is CAISESPGLMDEQYF. CDR3 sequence (DNA): TGTGCCATCAGTGAGTCGCCGGGGCTGATGGACGAGCAGTACTTC.

The rearrangement uses TRBV19 and TRBJ1-5; D is perhaps TRBD1 (5 bases). Germline-derived CDR1 and CDR2 are LNHDA and SQIVND (reference sequence). The ends were cut back, 8 bases at V and 0 bases at J, with 14 bases in the middle. The CDR3 totals 15 residues. CDR3 loop: CASRPQGDSNQPQHF. The DNA for the CDR3 is TGTGCCAGTCGCCCTCAGGGAGATAGCAATCAGCCCCAGCATTTT. Full variable domain (outside the CDR3, taken from reference TRBV19 and TRBJ1-5): DGGITQSPKYLFRKEGQNVTLSCEQNLNHDAMYWYRQDPGQGLRLIYYSQIVNDFQKGDIAEGYSVSREKKESFPLTVTSAQKNPTAFYLCASRPQGDSNQPQHFGDGTRLSIL.

The rearrangement joins TRBV29-1 to TRBJ1-2, with D possibly being TRBD1 (5 bases). Germline CDR1 SQVTM, CDR2 ANQGSEA. The CDR3 spans 12 residues. V was trimmed by 7 bases and J by 4 bases, leaving 13 bases between them. CDR3 in DNA: TGCAGCGCAGACCCAGGGATCTATGGCTACACCTTC. Its translation: CSADPGIYGYTF.

The genes are TRBV23-1 and TRBJ1-1, with D possibly TRBD1 on 6 matching bases. TRBV23-1 is marked as an open reading frame, function uncertain. Trimming removed 6 bases at V and 4 bases at J, with 24 bases between. The CDR3 covers 17 residues. For the CDR3, the DNA is TGCGCCAGCAGCCAAGATCCGTCAGGGGTGTTAGGCACTGAAGCTTTCTTT. Translation gives CASSQDPSGVLGTEAFF.

The chain employs TRBV15 and TRBJ1-4, with 10 bases aligning to TRBD1. CDR3 length equals 16 residues. V was clipped by 4 bases and J by 4 bases; unmatched bases: 6. The germline CDR1 and CDR2 sequences are LNHNV and YYDKDF (reference sequence). The CDR3 here is CATSKGTGAGNEKLFF. Written as DNA, the CDR3 is TGTGCCACCAGCAAGGGGACAGGGGCCGGTAATGAAAAACTGTTTTTT.

The chain combines TRBV6-8 with TRBJ1-6, with D uncertain. The CDR3 is made up of 15 amino acids. V was shortened by 6 bases and J by 5 bases, with 14 bases between the two germline ends. Germline V gene lookup returns CDR1 MNHGY and CDR2 SAAAGT. The CDR3 DNA reads as TGTGCCAGCAGGGGATATGAAAGACATAATTCACCCCTCCACTTT. It yields the protein CASRGYERHNSPLHF.

The chain recombines TRBV19 with TRBJ1-5, with D possibly being TRBD1 (6 bases). The CDR3 totals 16 residues. Looked up from germline, CDR1 is LNHDA and CDR2 is SQIVND (reference sequence). V lost 3 bases and J 7 bases, leaving 19 bases between the germline ends. CDR3 residues: CASSMDSGGRGQPQHF. The CDR3 bases are TGTGCCAGTAGTATGGACTCTGGGGGGCGCGGACAGCCCCAGCATTTT.

The V and J genes are TRBV14 and TRBJ2-1; possible D gene TRBD2, 5 bases. Deletions cut 2 bases from V and 8 bases from J, with 19 bases between. The CDR3 has 16 amino acids. Germline V gives CDR1 SGHDN, CDR2 FVKESK. The DNA for the CDR3 is TGTGCCAGCAGCCAAACTTTGGTAGCGTCCCTCGATGAGCAGTTCTTC. Translation gives CASSQTLVASLDEQFF.

The V call is TRBV18, the J call TRBJ1-4; TRBD1 might be the D (5 bases). Trimming stripped 5 bases from V and 7 bases from J, with 14 bases between. Per germline, CDR1 KGHSH and CDR2 LQKENI. This CDR3 comprises 14 residues. The CDR3 DNA reads as TGTGCCAGCTCAAAAGTGCCGGGACCTGAAAAACTGTTTTTT. As protein: CASSKVPGPEKLFF.

The sample holds one count of this clone. The chain uses TRBV29-1 and TRBJ1-2; possibly TRBD1 for D (6 bases). Trimming pared 0 bases from V and 8 bases from J, leaving 13 bases between. There are 13 residues in the CDR3. Per germline, CDR1 SQVTM and CDR2 ANQGSEA. The CDR3 DNA reads as TGCAGCGTTGAAGAAGGGGGAATGGGGGGCTACACCTTC. Protein product: CSVEEGGMGGYTF.

This clone occurred once. V usage is TRBV5-1 and J usage is TRBJ2-2; D ambiguous. Germline lookup yields CDR1 SGHRS and CDR2 YFSETQ. Trimming cost V 2 bases and J 6 bases, with 11 bases left between them. The CDR3 length is 14 residues. This chain's CDR3 is CASSFSVNAGELFF. CDR3 DNA sequence: TGCGCCAGCAGCTTCTCCGTGAATGCCGGGGAGCTGTTTTTT. Full variable domain (missing parts from reference TRBV5-1 and TRBJ2-2): KAGVTQTPRYLIKTRGQQVTLSCSPISGHRSVSWYQQTPGQGLQFLFEYFSETQRNKGNFPGRFSGRQFSNSRSEMNVSTLELGDSALYLCASSFSVNAGELFFGEGSRLTVL.

The chain recombines TRBV5-1 with TRBJ1-5; TRBD1 is a possible D gene (5 bases). V shed 4 bases and J shed 9 bases, with 17 bases lying between them. The CDR3 loop spans 14 amino acids. Germline CDR1 and CDR2: SGHRS and YFSETQ. CDR3 coding DNA: TGCGCCAGCAGCCCAGGGACTCCCGTGGGGCCCCAGCATTTT. Translated: CASSPGTPVGPQHF.

The chain links TRBV18 to TRBJ1-2; 9 positions agree with TRBD1. The V and J ends lost 4 bases and 6 bases, in that order; junction bases with no gene match: 3. Germline V gene lookup returns CDR1 KGHSH and CDR2 LQKENI. The CDR3 covers 13 residues. CDR3 DNA: TGTGCCAGCTCACGGAGACAGGGGGATGGCTACACCTTC. Translated, it gives CASSRRQGDGYTF. Supplemented by reference TRBV18 and TRBJ1-2, the full variable domain reads NAGVMQNPRHLVRRRGQEARLRCSPMKGHSHVYWYRQLPEEGLKFMVYLQKENIIDESGMPKERFSAEFPKEGPSILRIQQVVRGDSAAYFCASSRRQGDGYTFGSGTRLTVV.

The chain couples TRBV11-3 to TRBJ2-5, with a weak D call TRBD2 (6 bases). V dropped 3 bases and J dropped 6 bases, with 14 bases sitting between them. Germline values: CDR1 SGHNT, CDR2 YENEEA. This CDR3 is 14 amino acids long. The CDR3 coding sequence is TGTGCCAGCAGCTTGGCGGAGGGAACCAAGACCCAGTACTTC. The encoded protein is CASSLAEGTKTQYF.

J is TRBJ2-7 and V is TRBV11-3; 9 bases are shared with TRBD1. This CDR3 comprises 14 residues. The V gene end was trimmed by 1 base and the J gene end by 6 bases; junction bases not matched to a gene: 4. Germline V gene sequence: CDR1 SGHNT, CDR2 YENEEA. The CDR3 sequence: CASSLVGTGPEQYF. The CDR3, as DNA: TGTGCCAGCAGCTTAGTCGGGACAGGGCCCGAGCAGTACTTC.

This clone was counted a single time. V and J are TRBV11-3 and TRBJ1-2, with D unclear. Looked up from germline, CDR1 is SGHNT and CDR2 is YENEEA. The V end was cut by 1 base, the J end by 3 bases, with 12 bases between. The CDR3 length is 15 residues. DNA for the CDR3: TGTGCCAGCAGCTTAGTCGGTACGGAGGACTATGGCTACACCTTC. Protein: CASSLVGTEDYGYTF.

The chain combines TRBV6-8 with TRBJ2-3, with D uncertain. CDR3 length equals 16 residues. Germline V gene lookup returns CDR1 MNHGY and CDR2 SAAAGT. Trimming took off 5 bases at V and 1 base at J, with 16 bases between the two ends. The CDR3 loop is CASSDTTGFGTDTQYF. Here the CDR3 DNA reads TGTGCCAGCAGTGACACGACTGGCTTTGGCACAGATACGCAGTATTTT.

The chain recombines TRBV6-8 with TRBJ1-1; D ambiguous. The V and J ends lost 0 bases and 4 bases respectively, with 12 bases between them. CDR3 length equals 15 residues. Per germline, CDR1 MNHGY and CDR2 SAAAGT. The DNA for the CDR3 is TGTGCCAGCAGTTACTCGGCCAGCTTAATCACTGAAGCTTTCTTT. Residues: CASSYSASLITEAFF.

The V call is TRBV4-1, the J call TRBJ2-1; a weak D match, TRBD2 (5 bases). The CDR3 runs to 14 residues. Germline assignment: CDR1 MGHRA and CDR2 YSYEKL. V was trimmed by 1 base and J by 8 bases, leaving 12 bases between them. As DNA, the CDR3 is TGCGCCAGCAGCCAAGCTACGAGGGTTGATGAGCAGTTCTTC. As protein: CASSQATRVDEQFF.

This clone was seen a single time. V is TRBV30 and J is TRBJ2-3, with 11 bases matching TRBD2. J gave up 0 bases and V 3 bases, and 5 bases lay outside the gene matches. Looked up from germline, CDR1 is GTSNPN and CDR2 is SVGIG (reference sequence). This CDR3 contains 16 residues. CDR3 loop: CAWSALAGGSTDTQYF. In nucleotides, the CDR3 is TGTGCCTGGAGCGCTCTAGCGGGGGGTAGCACAGATACGCAGTATTTT.

The genes are TRBV11-3 and TRBJ1-4; 8 bases line up with TRBD1. From germline, CDR1 is SGHNT and CDR2 YENEEA. The V gene end was trimmed by 3 bases and the J gene end by 8 bases; junction bases not matched to a gene: 5. CDR3 size: 14 residues. CDR3 protein: CASSLRTGWEKLFF. The CDR3 DNA follows: TGTGCCAGCAGCTTGAGGACAGGGTGGGAAAAACTGTTTTTT.